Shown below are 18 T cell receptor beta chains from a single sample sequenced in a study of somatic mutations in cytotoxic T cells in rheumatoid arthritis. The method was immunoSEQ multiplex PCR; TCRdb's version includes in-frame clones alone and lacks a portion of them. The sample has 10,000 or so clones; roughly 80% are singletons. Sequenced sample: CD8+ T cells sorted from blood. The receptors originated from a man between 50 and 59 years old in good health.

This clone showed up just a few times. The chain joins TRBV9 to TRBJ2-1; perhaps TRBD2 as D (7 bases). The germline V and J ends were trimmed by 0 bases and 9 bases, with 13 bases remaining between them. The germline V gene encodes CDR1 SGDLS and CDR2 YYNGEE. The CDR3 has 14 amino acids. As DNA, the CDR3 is TGTGCCAGCAGCGTAGGGGGGGGAGGGGGTGAGCAGTTCTTC. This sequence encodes CASSVGGGGGEQFF.

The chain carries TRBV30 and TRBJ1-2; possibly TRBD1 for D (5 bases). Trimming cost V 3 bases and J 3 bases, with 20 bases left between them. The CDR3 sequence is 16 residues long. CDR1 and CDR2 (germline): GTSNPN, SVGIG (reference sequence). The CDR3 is CAWSIPLAGMDYGYTF. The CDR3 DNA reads TGTGCCTGGAGCATACCATTGGCAGGGATGGACTATGGCTACACCTTC.

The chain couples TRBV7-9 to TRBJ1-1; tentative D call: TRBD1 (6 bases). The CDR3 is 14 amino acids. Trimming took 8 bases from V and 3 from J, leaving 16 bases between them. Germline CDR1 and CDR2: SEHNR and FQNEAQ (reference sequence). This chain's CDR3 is CASRGGGRDTEAFF. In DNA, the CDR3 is TGTGCCAGCCGCGGCGGGGGGCGGGACACTGAAGCTTTCTTT.

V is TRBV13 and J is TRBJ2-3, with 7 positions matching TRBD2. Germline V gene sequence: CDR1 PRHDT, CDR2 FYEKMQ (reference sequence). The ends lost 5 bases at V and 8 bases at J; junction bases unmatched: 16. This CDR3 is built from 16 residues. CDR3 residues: CASSTPRDYQRGTQYF. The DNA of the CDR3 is TGTGCCAGCAGCACCCCCCGGGACTACCAAAGGGGTACGCAGTATTTT. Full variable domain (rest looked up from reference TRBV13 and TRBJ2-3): AAGVIQSPRHLIKEKRETATLKCYPIPRHDTVYWYQQGPGQDPQFLISFYEKMQSDKGSIPDRFSAQQFSDYHSELNMSSLELGDSALYFCASSTPRDYQRGTQYFGPGTRLTVL.

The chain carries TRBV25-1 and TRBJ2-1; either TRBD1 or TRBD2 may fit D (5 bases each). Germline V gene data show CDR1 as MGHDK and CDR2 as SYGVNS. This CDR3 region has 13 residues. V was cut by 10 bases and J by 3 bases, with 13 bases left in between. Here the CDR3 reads CATRDGGYNEQFF. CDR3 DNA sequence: TGTGCCACCAGGGACGGAGGCTACAATGAGCAGTTCTTC. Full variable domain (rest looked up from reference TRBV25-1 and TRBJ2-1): EADIYQTPRYLVIGTGKKITLECSQTMGHDKMYWYQQDPGMELHLIHYSYGVNSTEKGDLSSESTVSRIRTEHFPLTLESARPSHTSQYLCATRDGGYNEQFFGPGTRLTVL.

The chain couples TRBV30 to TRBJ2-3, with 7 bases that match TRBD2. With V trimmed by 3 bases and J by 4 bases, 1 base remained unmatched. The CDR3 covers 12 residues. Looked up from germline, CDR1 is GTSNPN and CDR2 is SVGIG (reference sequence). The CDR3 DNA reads TGTGCCTGGAGAACTAGCGCAGATACGCAGTATTTT. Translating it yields CAWRTSADTQYF.

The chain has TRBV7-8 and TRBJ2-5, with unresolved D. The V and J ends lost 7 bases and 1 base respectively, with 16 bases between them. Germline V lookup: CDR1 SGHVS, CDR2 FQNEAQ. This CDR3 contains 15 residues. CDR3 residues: CASTLNPRSQETQYF. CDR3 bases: TGTGCCAGCACCCTTAATCCCAGATCCCAAGAGACCCAGTACTTC.

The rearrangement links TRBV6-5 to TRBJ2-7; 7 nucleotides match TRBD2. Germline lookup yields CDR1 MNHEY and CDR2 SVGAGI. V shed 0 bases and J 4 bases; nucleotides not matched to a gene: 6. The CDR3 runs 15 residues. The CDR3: CASSYSGGSGYEQYF. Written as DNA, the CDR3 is TGTGCCAGCAGTTACTCGGGGGGGTCCGGTTACGAGCAGTACTTC.

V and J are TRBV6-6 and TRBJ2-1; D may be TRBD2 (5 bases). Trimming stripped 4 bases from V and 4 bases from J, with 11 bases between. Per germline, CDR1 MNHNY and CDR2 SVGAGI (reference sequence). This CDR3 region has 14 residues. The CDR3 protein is CASSSLLGYNEQFF. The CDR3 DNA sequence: TGTGCCAGCAGTTCCCTACTAGGATACAATGAGCAGTTCTTC.

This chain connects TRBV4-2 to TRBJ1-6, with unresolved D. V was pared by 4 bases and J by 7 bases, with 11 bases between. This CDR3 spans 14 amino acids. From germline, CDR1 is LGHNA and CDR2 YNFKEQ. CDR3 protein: CASSLPAANSPLHF. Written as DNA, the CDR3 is TGTGCCAGCAGCCTCCCAGCGGCCAATTCACCCCTCCACTTT.

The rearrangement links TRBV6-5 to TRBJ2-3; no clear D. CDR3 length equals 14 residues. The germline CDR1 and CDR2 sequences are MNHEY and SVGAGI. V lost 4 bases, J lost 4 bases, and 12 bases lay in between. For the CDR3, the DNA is TGTGCCAGCAGTTCCCTCCCCCGCGCAGATACGCAGTATTTT. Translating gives CASSSLPRADTQYF.

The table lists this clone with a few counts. The CDR3 here is CASSLERDRSYEQYF. Written as DNA, the CDR3 is TGTGCCAGCAGCCTCGAACGGGACAGGTCCTACGAGCAGTACTTC. The chain links TRBV4-2 to TRBJ2-7, with 8 bases identical to TRBD1. With 4 bases clipped from V and 1 base from J, the junction kept 6 bases outside the gene matches. The CDR3 length is 15 residues. The germline V gene has CDR1 LGHNA and CDR2 YNFKEQ.

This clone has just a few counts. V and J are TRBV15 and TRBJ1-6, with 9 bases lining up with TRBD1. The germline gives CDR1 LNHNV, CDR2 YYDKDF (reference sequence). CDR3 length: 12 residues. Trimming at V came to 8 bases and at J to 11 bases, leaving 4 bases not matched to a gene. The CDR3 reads CATLGTGPPLHF. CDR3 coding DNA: TGTGCCACCCTTGGGACAGGGCCACCCCTCCACTTT.

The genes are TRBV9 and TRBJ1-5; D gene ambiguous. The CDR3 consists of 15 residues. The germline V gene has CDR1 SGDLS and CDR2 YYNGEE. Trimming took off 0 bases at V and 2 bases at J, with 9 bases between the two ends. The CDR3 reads CASSVGGGGNQPQHF. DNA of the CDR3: TGTGCCAGCAGCGTAGGAGGAGGAGGCAATCAGCCCCAGCATTTT.

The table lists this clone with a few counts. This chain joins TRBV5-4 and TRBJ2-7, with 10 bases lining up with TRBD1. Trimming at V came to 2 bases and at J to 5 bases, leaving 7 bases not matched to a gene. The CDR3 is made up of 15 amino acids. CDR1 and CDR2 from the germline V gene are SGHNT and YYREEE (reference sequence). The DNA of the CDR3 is TGTGCCAGCAGCTTTCGACAGGGGGCGAAAAACGAGCAGTACTTC. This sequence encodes CASSFRQGAKNEQYF.

The DNA for the CDR3 is TGTGCCAGCAGTTTGACTAGCGGGGGCACAGATACGCAGTATTTT. Protein sequence: CASSLTSGGTDTQYF. The chain joins TRBV28 to TRBJ2-3; 11 positions agree with TRBD2. V lost 3 bases and J lost 1; bases outside the gene matches: 0. The CDR3 length is 15 residues. CDR1 MDHEN and CDR2 SYDVKM come from the germline V gene.

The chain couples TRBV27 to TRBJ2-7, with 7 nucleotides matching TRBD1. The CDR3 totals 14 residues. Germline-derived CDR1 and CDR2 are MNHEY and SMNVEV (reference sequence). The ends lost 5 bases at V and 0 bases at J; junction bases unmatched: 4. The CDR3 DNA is TGTGCCAGCAGTCCGGGACAGTTCTCCTACGAGCAGTACTTC. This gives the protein CASSPGQFSYEQYF.

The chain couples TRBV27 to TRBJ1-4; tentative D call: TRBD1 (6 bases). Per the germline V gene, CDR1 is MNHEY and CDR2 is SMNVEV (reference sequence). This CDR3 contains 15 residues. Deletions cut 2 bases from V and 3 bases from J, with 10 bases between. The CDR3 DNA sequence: TGTGCCAGCAGTTTAGAGGGGACACCTAATGAAAAACTGTTTTTT. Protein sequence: CASSLEGTPNEKLFF.